This T cell receptor beta chain was identified in a study of blood T cell repertoires in COVID-19. Study in general: The United States, Italy and Spain were the sources of the acute and convalescent COVID-19 samples. T cells, B-cell-depleted T cells, or PBMCs provided the cDNA or gDNA that served as material.

In the original analysis: Reference gene primer amplification yielded estimated nucleated cell counts. The data were produced by immunoSEQ multiplex PCR, yet TCRdb's version contains in-frame clones alone and is incomplete. The V and J calls and clone size are taken from that table; D and trimming were inferred from the DNA. The sample carries about 150,000 clones, just over 85% recorded once. The sample holds many counts of this clone. Germline assignment: CDR1 LNHDA and CDR2 SQIVND (reference sequence). Trimming pared 6 bases from V and 7 bases from J, leaving 19 bases between. There are 16 residues in the CDR3.

Source material: peripheral blood. The sequence derives from a man in his 70s with acute or convalescent COVID-19. V is TRBV19 and J is TRBJ1-6; D is perhaps TRBD1 (5 bases). CDR3 protein: CASRTDGSLLNSPLHF. The CDR3 DNA reads as TGTGCCAGTAGGACAGACGGCAGTCTCCTAAATTCACCCCTCCACTTT.